Sequencing of this T cell receptor beta chain was carried out in a study of T cell responses to AZD1222 COVID-19 vaccine. The CDR3 runs 18 residues. Trimming took 2 bases from V and 1 from J; bases not matched to a gene: 9. Germline V gives CDR1 SGHVT, CDR2 SQSDAQ. The assay was immunoSEQ multiplex PCR, and TCRdb's table has in-frame clones only and misses some. The table has about 130,000 clones, more than 70% seen once. V is TRBV7-4 and J is TRBJ2-7, with 12 positions matching TRBD2. The sample here was peripheral blood, taken on day 0 of AZD1222 vaccination. The receptor's source is an adult in good health. The CDR3 loop is CASSLSASGRANSYEQYF. The CDR3 bases are TGTGCCAGCAGCTTAAGTGCTAGCGGGAGGGCCAATTCCTACGAGCAGTACTTC.